These T cell receptor beta chains were read from a single sample in a study of T cells in Graves' hyperthyroidism and ophthalmopathy. Each CDR3 protein is one row after TCRdb ran MiXCR on the multiplex PCR reads. The sample shows hundreds of thousands of distinct CDR3 sequences, approximately 14% of them seen only once. The sample consisted of blood. These receptors came from a woman aged 45-65 years with Graves' ophthalmopathy. Both conserved end residues are part of each CDR3. D genes are given only for firm matches. Expanded clones are given a class, and other clones once, few, many or no size at all.

V	size	D	J	CDR3	DNA
TRBV28	many	-	TRBJ1-6	CASSQSPPLHF	TGTGCCAGCAGCCAGAGTCCACCCCTCCACTTT
TRBV7-8	-	-	TRBJ2-6	CASTRSTGANVLTF	TGTGCCAGCACCCGATCGACTGGGGCCAACGTCCTGACTTTC
TRBV12-3/TRBV12-4	few	TRBD1	TRBJ1-6	CASSLQGGAFSPLHF	TGTGCCAGCAGTTTGCAGGGGGGAGCGTTTTCACCCCTCCACTTT
TRBV28	many	TRBD1	TRBJ1-5	CASSPLGQGGNQPQHF	TGTGCCAGCAGCCCACTTGGACAGGGGGGCAATCAGCCCCAGCATTTT
TRBV5-1	few	TRBD1	TRBJ2-2	CASSPLDRGLAGELFF	TGCGCCAGCAGCCCCCTCGACAGGGGGCTTGCCGGGGAGCTGTTTTTT
TRBV30	many	TRBD1	TRBJ1-1	CAWNAHLRQGVTEAFF	TGTGCCTGGAACGCCCATCTTCGACAGGGTGTCACTGAAGCTTTCTTT
TRBV19	few	TRBD1	TRBJ1-2	CASSVGTVYGYTF	TGTGCCAGTAGTGTCGGGACAGTCTATGGCTACACCTTC
TRBV5-4	many	-	TRBJ1-1	CASSFTRRMGLDTEAFF	TGTGCCAGCAGCTTCACTCGGCGTATGGGGCTAGACACTGAAGCTTTCTTT
TRBV12-3/TRBV12-4	many	-	TRBJ2-1	CASSPAPGFLSYNEQFF	TGTGCCAGCAGTCCAGCTCCCGGCTTTTTGTCCTACAATGAGCAGTTCTTC
TRBV3-1	many	-	TRBJ2-2	CASSLGTGNTGELFF	TGTGCCAGCAGCTTAGGAACAGGGAACACCGGGGAGCTGTTTTTT
TRBV7-8	many	-	TRBJ1-5	CASSLASGGQGQPQHF	TGTGCCAGCAGCTTAGCGTCGGGGGGGCAGGGTCAGCCCCAGCATTTT